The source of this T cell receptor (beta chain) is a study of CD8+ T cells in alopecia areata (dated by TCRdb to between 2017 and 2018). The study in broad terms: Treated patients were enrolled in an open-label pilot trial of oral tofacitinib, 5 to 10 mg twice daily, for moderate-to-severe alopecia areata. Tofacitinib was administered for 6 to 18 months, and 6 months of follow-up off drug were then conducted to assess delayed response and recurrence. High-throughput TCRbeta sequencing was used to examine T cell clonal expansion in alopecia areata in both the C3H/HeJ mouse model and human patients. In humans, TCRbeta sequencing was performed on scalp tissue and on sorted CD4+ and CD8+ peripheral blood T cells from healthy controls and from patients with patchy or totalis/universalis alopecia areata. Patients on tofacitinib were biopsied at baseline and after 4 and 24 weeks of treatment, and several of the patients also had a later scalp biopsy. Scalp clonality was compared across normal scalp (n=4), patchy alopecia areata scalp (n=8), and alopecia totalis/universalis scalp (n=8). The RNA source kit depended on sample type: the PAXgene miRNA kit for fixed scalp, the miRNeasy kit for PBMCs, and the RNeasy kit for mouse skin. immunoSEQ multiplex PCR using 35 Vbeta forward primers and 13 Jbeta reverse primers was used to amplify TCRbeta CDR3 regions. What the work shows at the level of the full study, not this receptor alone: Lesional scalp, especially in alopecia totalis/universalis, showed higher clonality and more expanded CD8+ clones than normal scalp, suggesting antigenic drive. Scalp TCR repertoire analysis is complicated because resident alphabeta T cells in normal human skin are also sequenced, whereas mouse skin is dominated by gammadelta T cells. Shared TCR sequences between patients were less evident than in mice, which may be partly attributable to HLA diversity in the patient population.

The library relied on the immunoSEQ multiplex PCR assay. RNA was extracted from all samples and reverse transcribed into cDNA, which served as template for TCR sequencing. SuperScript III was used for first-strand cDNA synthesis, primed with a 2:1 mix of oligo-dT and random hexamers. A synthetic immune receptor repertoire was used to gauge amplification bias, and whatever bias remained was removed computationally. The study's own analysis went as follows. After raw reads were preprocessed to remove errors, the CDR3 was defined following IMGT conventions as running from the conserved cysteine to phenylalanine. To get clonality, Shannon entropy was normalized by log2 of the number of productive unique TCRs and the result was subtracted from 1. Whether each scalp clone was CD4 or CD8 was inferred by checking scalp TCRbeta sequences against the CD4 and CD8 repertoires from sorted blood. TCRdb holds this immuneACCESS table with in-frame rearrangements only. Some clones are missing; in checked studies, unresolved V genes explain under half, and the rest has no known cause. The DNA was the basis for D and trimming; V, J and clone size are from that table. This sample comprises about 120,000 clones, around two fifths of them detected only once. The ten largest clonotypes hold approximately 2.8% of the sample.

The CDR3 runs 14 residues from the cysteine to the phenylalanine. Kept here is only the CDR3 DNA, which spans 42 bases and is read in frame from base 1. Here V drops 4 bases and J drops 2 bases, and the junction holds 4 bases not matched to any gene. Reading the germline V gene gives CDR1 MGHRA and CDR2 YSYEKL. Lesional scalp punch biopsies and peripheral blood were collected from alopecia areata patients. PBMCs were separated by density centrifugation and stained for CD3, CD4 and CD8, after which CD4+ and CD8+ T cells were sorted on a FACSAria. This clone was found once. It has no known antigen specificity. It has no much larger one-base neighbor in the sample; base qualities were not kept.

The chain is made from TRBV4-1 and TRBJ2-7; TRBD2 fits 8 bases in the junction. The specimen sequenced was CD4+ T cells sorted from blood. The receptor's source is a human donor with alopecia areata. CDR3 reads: CASSLPGGTYEQYF. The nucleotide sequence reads TGCGCCAGCAGCCTTCCGGGGGGGACCTACGAGCAGTACTTC.